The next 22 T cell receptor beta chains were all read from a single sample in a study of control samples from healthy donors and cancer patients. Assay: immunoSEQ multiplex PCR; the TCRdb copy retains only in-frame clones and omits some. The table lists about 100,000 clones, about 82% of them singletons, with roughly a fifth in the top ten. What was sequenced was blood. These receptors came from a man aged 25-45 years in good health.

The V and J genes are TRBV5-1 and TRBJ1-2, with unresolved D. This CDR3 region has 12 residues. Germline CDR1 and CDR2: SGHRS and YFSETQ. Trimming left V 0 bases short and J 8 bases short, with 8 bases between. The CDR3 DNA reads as TGCGCCAGCAGCTTGGCCAGTACAGGCTACACCTTC. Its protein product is CASSLASTGYTF.

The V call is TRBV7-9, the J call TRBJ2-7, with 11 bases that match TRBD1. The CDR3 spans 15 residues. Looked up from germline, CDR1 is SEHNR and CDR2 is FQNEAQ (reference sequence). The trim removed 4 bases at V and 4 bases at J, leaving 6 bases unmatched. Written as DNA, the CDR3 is TGTGCCAGCAGCTCCCCGGACAGGGGGCGGTACGAGCAGTACTTC. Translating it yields CASSSPDRGRYEQYF.

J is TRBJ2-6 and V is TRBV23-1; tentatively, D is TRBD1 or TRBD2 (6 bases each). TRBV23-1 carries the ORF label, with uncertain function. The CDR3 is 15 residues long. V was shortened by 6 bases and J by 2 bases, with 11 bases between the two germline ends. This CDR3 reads CASSPGDTGANVLTF. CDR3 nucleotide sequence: TGCGCCAGCAGCCCGGGGGACACTGGGGCCAACGTCCTGACTTTC.

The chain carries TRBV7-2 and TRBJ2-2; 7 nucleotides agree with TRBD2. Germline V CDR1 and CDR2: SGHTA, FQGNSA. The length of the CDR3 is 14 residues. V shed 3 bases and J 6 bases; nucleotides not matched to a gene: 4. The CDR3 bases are TGTGCCAGCAGCTTGGGGGGGTCGCCCGGGGAGCTGTTTTTT. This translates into CASSLGGSPGELFF.

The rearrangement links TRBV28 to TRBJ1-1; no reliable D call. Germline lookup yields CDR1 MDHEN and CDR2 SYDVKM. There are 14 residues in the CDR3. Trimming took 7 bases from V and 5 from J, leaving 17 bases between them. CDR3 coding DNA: TGTGCCAGCAACCCGCGCCACCTTATAACTGAAGCTTTCTTT. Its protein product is CASNPRHLITEAFF. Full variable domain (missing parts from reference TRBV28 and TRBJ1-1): DVKVTQSSRYLVKRTGEKVFLECVQDMDHENMFWYRQDPGLGLRLIYFSYDVKMKEKGDIPEGYSVSREKKERFSLILESASTNQTSMYLCASNPRHLITEAFFGQGTRLTVV.

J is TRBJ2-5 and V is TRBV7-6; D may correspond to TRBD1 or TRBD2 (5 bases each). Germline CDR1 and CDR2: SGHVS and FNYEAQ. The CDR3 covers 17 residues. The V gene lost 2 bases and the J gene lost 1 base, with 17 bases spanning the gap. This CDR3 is CASSLYGLGRGQETQYF. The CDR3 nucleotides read TGTGCCAGCAGCTTATATGGTTTGGGACGGGGCCAAGAGACCCAGTACTTC.

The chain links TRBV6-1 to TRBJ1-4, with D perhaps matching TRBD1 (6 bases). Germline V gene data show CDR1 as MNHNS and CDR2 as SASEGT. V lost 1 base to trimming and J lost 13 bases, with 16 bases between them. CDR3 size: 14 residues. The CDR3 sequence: CASSEVTGQPRLFF. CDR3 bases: TGTGCCAGCAGTGAAGTGACAGGCCAACCTAGACTGTTTTTT.

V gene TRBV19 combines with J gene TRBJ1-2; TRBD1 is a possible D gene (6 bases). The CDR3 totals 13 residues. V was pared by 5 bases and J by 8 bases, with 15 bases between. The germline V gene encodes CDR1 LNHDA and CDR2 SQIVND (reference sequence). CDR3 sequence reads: CASSQQGRGGYTF. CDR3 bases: TGTGCCAGTAGTCAACAGGGAAGGGGAGGCTACACCTTC.

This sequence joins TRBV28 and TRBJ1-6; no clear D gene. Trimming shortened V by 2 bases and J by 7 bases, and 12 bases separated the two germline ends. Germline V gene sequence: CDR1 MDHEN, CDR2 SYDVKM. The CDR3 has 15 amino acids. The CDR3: CASSLVPGMNSPLHF. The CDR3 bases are TGTGCCAGCAGTTTAGTCCCGGGCATGAATTCACCCCTCCACTTT. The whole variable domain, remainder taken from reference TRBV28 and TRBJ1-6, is DVKVTQSSRYLVKRTGEKVFLECVQDMDHENMFWYRQDPGLGLRLIYFSYDVKMKEKGDIPEGYSVSREKKERFSLILESASTNQTSMYLCASSLVPGMNSPLHFGNGTRLTVT.

CDR3 DNA sequence: TGTGCCAGCAGCTTACCAGGGCCTGGGGCCAACGTCCTGACTTTC. Translating gives CASSLPGPGANVLTF. The chain is built from TRBV7-9 and TRBJ2-6; D might be TRBD1 (5 bases). The CDR3 totals 15 residues. Germline-derived CDR1 and CDR2 are SEHNR and FQNEAQ (reference sequence). V was shortened by 2 bases and J by 2 bases, with 7 bases between the two germline ends.

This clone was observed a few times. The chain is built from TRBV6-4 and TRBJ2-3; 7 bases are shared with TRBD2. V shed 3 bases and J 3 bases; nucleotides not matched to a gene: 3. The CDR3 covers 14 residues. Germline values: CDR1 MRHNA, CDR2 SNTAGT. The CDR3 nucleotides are TGTGCCAGCAGTGAGGGCGGGGGTACAGATACGCAGTATTTT. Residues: CASSEGGGTDTQYF.

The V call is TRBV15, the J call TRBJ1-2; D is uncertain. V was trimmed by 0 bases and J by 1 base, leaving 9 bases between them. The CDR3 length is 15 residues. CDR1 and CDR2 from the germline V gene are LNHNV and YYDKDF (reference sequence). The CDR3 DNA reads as TGTGCCACCAGCAGAGATGCGGCAGATAACTATGGCTACACCTTC. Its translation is CATSRDAADNYGYTF.

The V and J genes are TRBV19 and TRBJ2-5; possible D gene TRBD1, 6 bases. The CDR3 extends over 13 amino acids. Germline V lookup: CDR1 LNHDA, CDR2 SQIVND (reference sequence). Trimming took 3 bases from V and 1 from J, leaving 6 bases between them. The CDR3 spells CASSIRGQETQYF. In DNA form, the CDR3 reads TGTGCCAGTAGTATCAGGGGCCAAGAGACCCAGTACTTC.

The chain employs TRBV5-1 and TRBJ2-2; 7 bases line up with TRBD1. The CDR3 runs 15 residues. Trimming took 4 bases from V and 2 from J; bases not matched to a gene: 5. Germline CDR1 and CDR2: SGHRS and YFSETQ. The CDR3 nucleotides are TGCGCCAGCAGCCTGAGACAGGGTAACACCGGGGAGCTGTTTTTT. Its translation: CASSLRQGNTGELFF.

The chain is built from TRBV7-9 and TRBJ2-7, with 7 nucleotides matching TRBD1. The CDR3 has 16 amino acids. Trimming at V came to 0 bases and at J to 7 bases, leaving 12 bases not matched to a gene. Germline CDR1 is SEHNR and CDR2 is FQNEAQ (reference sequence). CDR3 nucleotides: TGTGCCAGCAGCTTAGCGGTTCGGACAGGAGACCTAGAGCAGTACTTC. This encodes CASSLAVRTGDLEQYF.

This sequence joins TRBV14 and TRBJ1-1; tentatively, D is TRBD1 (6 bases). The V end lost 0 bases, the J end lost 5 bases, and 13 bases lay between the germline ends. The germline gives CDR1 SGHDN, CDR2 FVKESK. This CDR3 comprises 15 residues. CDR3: CASSQDHREGTEAFF. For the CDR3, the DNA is TGTGCCAGCAGCCAAGATCACAGGGAAGGGACTGAAGCTTTCTTT.

The CDR3 here is CASSPQGSGNTIYF. The CDR3 DNA sequence: TGTGCCAGCAGCCCTCAGGGCTCTGGAAACACCATATATTTT. This chain links TRBV7-8 with TRBJ1-3; D possibly corresponds to TRBD1 (5 bases). Per germline, CDR1 SGHVS and CDR2 FQNEAQ. The length of the CDR3 is 14 residues. Trimming took off 5 bases at V and 0 bases at J, with 8 bases between the two ends.

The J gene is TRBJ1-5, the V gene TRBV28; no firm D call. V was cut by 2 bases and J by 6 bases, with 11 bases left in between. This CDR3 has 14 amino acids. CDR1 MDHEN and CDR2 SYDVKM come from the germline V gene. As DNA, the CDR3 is TGTGCCAGCAGTTTAGTGGGGAGTATTCAGCCCCAGCATTTT. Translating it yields CASSLVGSIQPQHF.

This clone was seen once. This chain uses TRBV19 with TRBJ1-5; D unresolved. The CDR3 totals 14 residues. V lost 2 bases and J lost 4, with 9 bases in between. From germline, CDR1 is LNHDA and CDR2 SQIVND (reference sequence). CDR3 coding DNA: TGTGCCAGTAGTATATCCCGGGGAAATCAGCCCCAGCATTTT. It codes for CASSISRGNQPQHF.

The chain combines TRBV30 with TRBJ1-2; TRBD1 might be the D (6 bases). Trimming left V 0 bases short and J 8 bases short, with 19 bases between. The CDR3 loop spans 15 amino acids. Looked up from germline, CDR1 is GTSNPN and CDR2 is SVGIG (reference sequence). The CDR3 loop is CAWSVEEGGSGGYTF. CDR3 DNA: TGTGCCTGGAGTGTCGAGGAAGGGGGGTCGGGAGGCTACACCTTC.

The DNA for the CDR3 is TGTGCCAGCAGCGTAGGGAGGAACACCGGGGAGCTGTTTTTT. Amino acid sequence: CASSVGRNTGELFF. The chain links TRBV9 to TRBJ2-2; no firm D call. CDR1 SGDLS and CDR2 YYNGEE come from the germline V gene. V was cut by 0 bases and J by 1 base, with 4 bases left in between. This CDR3 spans 14 amino acids. Full variable domain (missing parts from reference TRBV9 and TRBJ2-2): DSGVTQTPKHLITATGQRVTLRCSPRSGDLSVYWYQQSLDQGLQFLIQYYNGEERAKGNILERFSAQQFPDLHSELNLSSLELGDSALYFCASSVGRNTGELFFGEGSRLTVL.

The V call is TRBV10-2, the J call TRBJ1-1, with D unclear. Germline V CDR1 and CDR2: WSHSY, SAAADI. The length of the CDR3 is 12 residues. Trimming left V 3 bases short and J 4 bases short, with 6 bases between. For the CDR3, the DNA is TGCGCCAGCAGTGACTTAATCACTGAAGCTTTCTTT. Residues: CASSDLITEAFF.